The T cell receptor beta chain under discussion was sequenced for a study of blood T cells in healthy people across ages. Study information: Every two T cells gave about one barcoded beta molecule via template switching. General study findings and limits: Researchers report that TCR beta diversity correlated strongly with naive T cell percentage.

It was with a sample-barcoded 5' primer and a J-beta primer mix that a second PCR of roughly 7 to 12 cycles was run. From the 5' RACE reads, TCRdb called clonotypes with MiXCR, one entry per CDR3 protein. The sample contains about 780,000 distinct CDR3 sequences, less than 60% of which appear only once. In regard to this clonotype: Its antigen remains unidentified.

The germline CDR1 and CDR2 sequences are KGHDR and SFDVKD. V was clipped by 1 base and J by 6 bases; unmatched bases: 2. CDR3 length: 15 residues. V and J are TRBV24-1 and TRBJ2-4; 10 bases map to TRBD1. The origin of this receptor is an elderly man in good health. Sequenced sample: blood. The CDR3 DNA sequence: TGTGCCACCAGTGATTTTGGGGACAGGGGAAACATTCAGTACTTC. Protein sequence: CATSDFGDRGNIQYF.